This passage covers 27 T cell receptor beta chains from one sample sequenced in a study of T cell changes during pregnancy in multiple sclerosis. Assay: immunoSEQ multiplex PCR; the TCRdb copy retains only in-frame clones and omits some. This table has fewer than 20,000 clones, more than 70% appearing once. The input for sequencing was CD8+ T cells from peripheral blood mononuclear cells, taken after pregnancy. The receptors were gathered from a female donor with multiple sclerosis, enrolled in a pregnancy study.

The chain combines TRBV28 with TRBJ2-7, with a tentative D call TRBD1 (6 bases). Germline assignment: CDR1 MDHEN and CDR2 SYDVKM. Trimming left V 2 bases short and J 2 bases short, with 13 bases between. The CDR3 is 15 residues long. The CDR3 nucleotides are TGTGCCAGCAGTTTAATCCCGGACAGCCCCTACGAGCAGTACTTC. Its translation is CASSLIPDSPYEQYF.

The chain has TRBV9 and TRBJ1-2, with 11 bases lining up with TRBD1. J was trimmed by 6 bases and V by 0 bases; bases with no gene match: 7. The germline V gene has CDR1 SGDLS and CDR2 YYNGEE. There are 16 residues in the CDR3. CDR3 sequence: CASSVGDRGFSDGYTF. CDR3 DNA sequence: TGTGCCAGCAGCGTAGGGGACAGGGGGTTTAGCGATGGCTACACCTTC. Looking up the rest from reference TRBV9 and TRBJ1-2 gives the full variable domain: DSGVTQTPKHLITATGQRVTLRCSPRSGDLSVYWYQQSLDQGLQFLIQYYNGEERAKGNILERFSAQQFPDLHSELNLSSLELGDSALYFCASSVGDRGFSDGYTFGSGTRLTVV.

The chain links TRBV4-3 to TRBJ2-1; TRBD2 agrees at 9 bases. Germline V CDR1 and CDR2: LGHNA, YSLEER. The V and J ends lost 0 bases and 3 bases, in that order; junction bases with no gene match: 0. The CDR3 is 15 residues long. CDR3 bases: TGCGCCAGCAGCCAAGAGCGGGGGGGCTACAATGAGCAGTTCTTC. Its translation: CASSQERGGYNEQFF.

The V and J genes are TRBV2 and TRBJ2-7; D is possibly TRBD1 (5 bases). The germline CDR1 and CDR2 sequences are SNHLY and FYNNEI. The V end lost 3 bases, the J end lost 3 bases, and 15 bases lay between the germline ends. The CDR3 is 15 residues long. Here the CDR3 reads CASSEGQGGNYEQYF. CDR3 DNA: TGTGCCAGCAGTGAGGGCCAGGGTGGGAACTACGAGCAGTACTTC.

This clone occurred once. The V and J genes are TRBV2 and TRBJ2-1; maybe TRBD2 (5 bases). CDR1 SNHLY and CDR2 FYNNEI come from the germline V gene. The CDR3 spans 16 residues. V was cut by 2 bases and J by 0 bases, with 11 bases left in between. The CDR3 sequence is CASSERRASSYNEQFF. The CDR3 coding sequence is TGTGCCAGCAGTGAACGGCGGGCGAGCTCCTACAATGAGCAGTTCTTC.

The chain uses TRBV7-9 and TRBJ2-7; 7 nucleotides line up with TRBD1. From germline, CDR1 is SEHNR and CDR2 FQNEAQ (reference sequence). With V trimmed by 5 bases and J by 3 bases, 10 bases remained unmatched. The CDR3 contains 15 residues. The CDR3 DNA reads TGTGCCAGCAGCCCCCGGACAGGTCAAAACTACGAGCAGTACTTC. Encoded protein: CASSPRTGQNYEQYF.

The chain has TRBV7-6 and TRBJ2-1; a possible D gene is TRBD2 (6 bases). CDR3 size: 13 residues. V was clipped by 6 bases and J by 6 bases, with 12 bases between them. The germline V gene encodes CDR1 SGHVS and CDR2 FNYEAQ. DNA of the CDR3: TGTGCCAGCAGTCCGACTAGTCTCAATGAGCAGTTCTTC. It encodes CASSPTSLNEQFF.

The V and J genes are TRBV27 and TRBJ2-1; D is uncertain. V lost 7 bases and J 0 bases, leaving 16 bases between the germline ends. There are 16 residues in the CDR3. The V gene's germline CDR1 is MNHEY and CDR2 SMNVEV (reference sequence). The CDR3 here is CASTQSWLSSYNEQFF. The CDR3 nucleotides read TGTGCCAGCACCCAATCTTGGCTCAGCTCCTACAATGAGCAGTTCTTC.

This clone occurred a few times. The genes are TRBV19 and TRBJ1-2; D possibly corresponds to TRBD1 (6 bases). The CDR3 length is 14 residues. Trimming took off 7 bases at V and 6 bases at J, with 18 bases between the two ends. The germline V gene encodes CDR1 LNHDA and CDR2 SQIVND (reference sequence). CDR3 coding DNA: TGTGCCAGTAATAAGGGGGAAGTCTTTGATGGCTACACCTTC. Amino acid sequence: CASNKGEVFDGYTF.

The chain carries TRBV5-5 and TRBJ2-7; 7 bases match TRBD2. V gave up 1 base and J gave up 2 bases; unmatched junction bases: 6. This CDR3 region has 15 residues. The germline V gene encodes CDR1 SGHKS and CDR2 YYEKEE (reference sequence). The CDR3 region is CASSLRSGGTYEQYF. For the CDR3, the DNA is TGTGCCAGCAGCTTGAGGTCGGGGGGAACCTACGAGCAGTACTTC.

The chain is built from TRBV15 and TRBJ2-5, with a tentative D call TRBD1 (7 bases). The CDR3 length is 15 residues. Germline V CDR1 and CDR2: LNHNV, YYDKDF (reference sequence). Trimming pared 1 base from V and 5 bases from J, leaving 14 bases between. For the CDR3, the DNA is TGTGCCACCAGCAGAGCTCAGGGGGGTGTTGAGACCCAGTACTTC. As protein: CATSRAQGGVETQYF.

The rearrangement links TRBV5-6 to TRBJ1-1; possible D gene TRBD1, 6 bases. Trimming cost V 0 bases and J 0 bases, with 15 bases left between them. The CDR3 sequence is 17 residues long. Germline-derived CDR1 and CDR2 are SGHDT and YYEEEE. CDR3 coding DNA: TGTGCCAGCAGCTTGGAGGGGGGGTTAATCATGAACACTGAAGCTTTCTTT. Protein product: CASSLEGGLIMNTEAFF. Together with reference TRBV5-6 and TRBJ1-1, the CDR3 gives the full variable domain: DAGVTQSPTHLIKTRGQQVTLRCSPKSGHDTVSWYQQALGQGPQFIFQYYEEEERQRGNFPDRFSGHQFPNYSSELNVNALLLGDSALYLCASSLEGGLIMNTEAFFGQGTRLTVV.

V and J are TRBV25-1 and TRBJ2-7, with D hard to call. Germline V gene lookup returns CDR1 MGHDK and CDR2 SYGVNS. This CDR3 region has 13 residues. V lost 1 base to trimming and J lost 5 bases, with 9 bases between them. The DNA of the CDR3 is TGTGCCAGCAGTGAATTAGAGGAAAACGAGCAGTACTTC. Translated, it gives CASSELEENEQYF.

The rearrangement joins TRBV6-6 to TRBJ2-5; 10 nucleotides agree with TRBD2. V lost 2 bases to trimming and J lost 5 bases; unmatched junction nucleotides: 5. The CDR3 has 15 amino acids. CDR1 and CDR2 from the germline V gene are MNHNY and SVGAGI (reference sequence). The chain's CDR3 is CASSYKSSGSETQYF. The CDR3 nucleotides are TGTGCCAGCAGTTACAAGTCTAGCGGGAGTGAGACCCAGTACTTC.

This clone occurred once. V and J are TRBV7-9 and TRBJ1-6, with a possible D match to TRBD1 (5 bases). The germline V gene has CDR1 SEHNR and CDR2 FQNEAQ (reference sequence). This CDR3 is 12 amino acids long. This CDR3 reads CAGGNYNSPLHF. CDR3 DNA: TGTGCTGGGGGGAATTATAATTCACCCCTCCACTTT. The whole variable domain, remainder taken from reference TRBV7-9 and TRBJ1-6, is DTGVSQNPRHKITKRGQNVTFRCDPISEHNRLYWYRQTLGQGPEFLTYFQNEAQLEKSRLLSDRFSAERPKGSFSTLEIQRTEQGDSAMYLCAGGNYNSPLHFGNGTRLTVT.

The rearrangement joins TRBV5-6 to TRBJ2-1; D not certain. The V gene lost 1 base and the J gene lost 2 bases, with 7 bases spanning the gap. This CDR3 has 14 residues. The germline V gene encodes CDR1 SGHDT and CDR2 YYEEEE. In nucleotides, the CDR3 is TGTGCCAGCAGCTTGAGCGCAGCCTACAATGAGCAGTTCTTC. It specifies CASSLSAAYNEQFF.

J is TRBJ1-2 and V is TRBV5-1, with TRBD1 matching 9 bases. The ends lost 4 bases at V and 3 bases at J; junction bases unmatched: 10. This CDR3 contains 16 residues. Germline-derived CDR1 and CDR2 are SGHRS and YFSETQ. The CDR3 DNA follows: TGCGCCAGCAGCCCACGGACAGGGGACGACCACTATGGCTACACCTTC. Translation: CASSPRTGDDHYGYTF.

V gene TRBV13 combines with J gene TRBJ2-7, with 10 bases matching TRBD1. V lost 4 bases and J lost 3; bases outside the gene matches: 3. There are 14 residues in the CDR3. Germline V CDR1 and CDR2: PRHDT, FYEKMQ (reference sequence). CDR3 in amino acids: CASSSRDRGYEQYF. In DNA, the CDR3 is TGTGCCAGCAGCTCTCGGGACAGGGGCTACGAGCAGTACTTC. Full variable domain (outside the CDR3, taken from reference TRBV13 and TRBJ2-7): AAGVIQSPRHLIKEKRETATLKCYPIPRHDTVYWYQQGPGQDPQFLISFYEKMQSDKGSIPDRFSAQQFSDYHSELNMSSLELGDSALYFCASSSRDRGYEQYFGPGTRLTVT.

This rearrangement joins TRBV29-1 to TRBJ1-2; D remains unclear. V was clipped by 6 bases and J by 3 bases, with 8 bases between them. This CDR3 has 11 amino acids. Germline CDR1 reads SQVTM; CDR2 reads ANQGSEA. CDR3 in amino acids: CSVMADYGYTF. CDR3 bases: TGCAGCGTGATGGCTGACTATGGCTACACCTTC.

Concerning this clone itself: This sample also contains other DNA sequences that code for the same CDR3. V is TRBV6-5 and J is TRBJ2-1; 14 bases are a match to TRBD2. With V trimmed by 3 bases and J by 6 bases, 4 bases remained unmatched. The CDR3 length is 16 residues. CDR1 and CDR2 from the germline V gene are MNHEY and SVGAGI. In DNA form, the CDR3 reads TGTGCCAGCAGTTATACCGGACTAGCGGGGGGCAATGAGCAGTTCTTC. Its translation: CASSYTGLAGGNEQFF.

The V call is TRBV29-1, the J call TRBJ2-7; 13 positions match TRBD2. V lost 6 bases and J lost 3; bases outside the gene matches: 8. CDR3 length equals 15 residues. From germline, CDR1 is SQVTM and CDR2 ANQGSEA. The CDR3 sequence: CSVTGTSGDYYEQYF. The CDR3 nucleotides read TGCAGCGTAACCGGGACTAGCGGGGACTACTACGAGCAGTACTTC.

J is TRBJ2-1 and V is TRBV5-6, with D possibly being TRBD2 (5 bases). CDR1 is SGHDT and CDR2 is YYEEEE in the germline V gene. Trimming shortened V by 0 bases and J by 9 bases, and 10 bases separated the two germline ends. The CDR3 is 13 amino acids. CDR3 DNA sequence: TGTGCCAGCAGCTTGGAGAACGCGGGTGAGCAGTTCTTC. It encodes CASSLENAGEQFF.

V and J are TRBV7-9 and TRBJ1-1, with D perhaps TRBD1 (6 bases). Per the germline V gene, CDR1 is SEHNR and CDR2 is FQNEAQ (reference sequence). This CDR3 contains 15 residues. The V and J ends lost 0 bases and 0 bases respectively, with 8 bases between them. The CDR3 DNA follows: TGTGCCAGCAGCTTAGCGTGGACAGTGAACACTGAAGCTTTCTTT. Protein sequence: CASSLAWTVNTEAFF.

The chain employs TRBV27 and TRBJ2-3; 7 bases are a match to TRBD2. J gave up 7 bases and V 9 bases, and 10 bases lay outside the gene matches. The germline CDR1 and CDR2 sequences are MNHEY and SMNVEV (reference sequence). The CDR3 has 13 amino acids. CDR3 sequence reads: CASQREGLNTQYF. Here the CDR3 DNA reads TGTGCCAGTCAGAGGGAGGGCCTAAATACGCAGTATTTT.

The CDR3 DNA sequence: TGTGCCAGCAGCCCGAGCGGGAGAGGCCCAGATACGCAGTATTTT. As protein: CASSPSGRGPDTQYF. The V call is TRBV5-6, the J call TRBJ2-3, with 8 bases lining up with TRBD2. Germline-derived CDR1 and CDR2 are SGHDT and YYEEEE. This CDR3 has 15 amino acids. J was trimmed by 4 bases and V by 4 bases; bases with no gene match: 8.

The chain uses TRBV7-9 and TRBJ2-5, with TRBD1 identical over 9 bases. This CDR3 spans 15 amino acids. V dropped 6 bases and J dropped 5; count of bases not matched to a gene: 10. Germline V CDR1 and CDR2: SEHNR, FQNEAQ (reference sequence). CDR3 DNA sequence: TGTGCCAGCAGTTCCCTAGGGACAGGGAGGGAGACCCAGTACTTC. Its translation is CASSSLGTGRETQYF.

The genes are TRBV28 and TRBJ2-3; TRBD2 might be the D (6 bases). The CDR3 totals 14 residues. Germline V gene sequence: CDR1 MDHEN, CDR2 SYDVKM. Trimming removed 3 bases at V and 2 bases at J, with 9 bases between. The CDR3 loop is CASSLTSNTDTQYF. The CDR3 DNA is TGTGCCAGCAGTTTGACTAGTAACACAGATACGCAGTATTTT. The variable domain in full, completed from reference TRBV28 and TRBJ2-3, reads DVKVTQSSRYLVKRTGEKVFLECVQDMDHENMFWYRQDPGLGLRLIYFSYDVKMKEKGDIPEGYSVSREKKERFSLILESASTNQTSMYLCASSLTSNTDTQYFGPGTRLTVL.